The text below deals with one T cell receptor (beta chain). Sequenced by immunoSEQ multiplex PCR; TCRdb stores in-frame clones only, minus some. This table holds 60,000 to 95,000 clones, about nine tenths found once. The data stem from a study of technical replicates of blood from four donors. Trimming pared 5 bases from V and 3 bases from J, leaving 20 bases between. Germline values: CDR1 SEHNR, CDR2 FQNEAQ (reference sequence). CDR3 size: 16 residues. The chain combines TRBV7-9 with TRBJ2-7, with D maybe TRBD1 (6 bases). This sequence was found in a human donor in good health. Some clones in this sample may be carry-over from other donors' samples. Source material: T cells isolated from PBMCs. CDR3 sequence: CASSLPGHKIDYEQYF. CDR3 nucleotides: TGTGCCAGCAGCCTCCCGGGACACAAAATCGACTACGAGCAGTACTTC.